This T cell receptor (beta chain) was identified in a study of T cells of healthy individuals. This clonotype was observed at least ten times. TCRdb redid the calling of the 5' RACE reads with MiXCR, one entry per CDR3 protein. The sample yields 63,000 or so distinct CDR3 sequences, around 15% seen once. After removal of 3 bases from V and 0 bases from J, the junction contained 9 bases not matched to a gene. The CDR3 is made up of 19 amino acids. Germline V lookup: CDR1 SGHNT, CDR2 YYREEE (reference sequence). The chain has TRBV5-4 and TRBJ1-6, with 10 bases fitting TRBD1. The TCR comes from a human donor in good health. For the CDR3, the DNA is TGTGCCAGCAGCTCTCCCGGGACAGGGGAAAACTCCTATAATTCACCCCTCCACTTT. Its protein product is CASSSPGTGENSYNSPLHF.